This note documents a single T cell receptor beta chain sequence. Its target is not known. This specimen belongs to a study of cytomegalovirus exposure and HLA in healthy donors. PCR amplification relied on 60 Vbeta primers (plus 13 Jbeta primers). Methods used by the authors: In a later analysis, the count reached some 73 million unique TCR beta chains, with roughly 9.9 million shared. Assay: immunoSEQ multiplex PCR; the TCRdb copy retains only in-frame clones and omits some. V, J and clone size reflect that table, while D and trimming were determined from the DNA. The sample consists of fewer than 120,000 clones, around 85% of them appearing once. Findings and limits, study-wide: Relative to the roughly 640-donor mean, N-insertions were reportedly fewer in an Asian-associated ancestry cluster in a later analysis.

This TCR derives from a man aged 40-55 years in good health and CMV-seronegative. The sequenced sample was PBMCs.

The CDR3 nucleotides are TGTGCCTGGAGTGCCATCAGTCAGACCCAGTACTTC. This translates into CAWSAISQTQYF. This rearrangement joins TRBV30 to TRBJ2-5; D gene unclear. Trimming took off 1 base at V and 6 bases at J, with 9 bases between the two ends. The V gene's germline CDR1 is GTSNPN and CDR2 SVGIG (reference sequence). The CDR3 length is 12 residues.